The following is a T cell receptor beta chain sequence with its context. Its target is unknown. Germline CDR1 GTSNPN, CDR2 SVGIG (reference sequence). The CDR3 spans 13 residues. Trimming took 7 bases from V and 4 from J; bases not matched to a gene: 7. The sample belongs to a study of cytomegalovirus exposure and HLA in healthy donors. Study observations and caveats: When the data were analyzed later, several of the most significant clusters appeared to be linked to common viral pathogens. More than 150 TCR beta chains were listed as cytomegalovirus-associated. Sequencing had likely introduced a cluster of highly shared sequence variants as an artifact.

PCR amplification relied on 60 Vbeta primers (plus 13 Jbeta primers). The assay was immunoSEQ multiplex PCR, and TCRdb's table has in-frame clones only and misses some. The table records about 120,000 clones, approximately 17% of them present only once. The receptor was derived from a female donor in good health and CMV-seropositive. J is TRBJ1-5 and V is TRBV30, with TRBD1 identical over 7 bases. Sequences were obtained from PBMCs. CDR3 bases: TGTGCCTACGAGGCAGGGGGTAATCAGCCCCAGCATTTT. Translation: CAYEAGGNQPQHF.